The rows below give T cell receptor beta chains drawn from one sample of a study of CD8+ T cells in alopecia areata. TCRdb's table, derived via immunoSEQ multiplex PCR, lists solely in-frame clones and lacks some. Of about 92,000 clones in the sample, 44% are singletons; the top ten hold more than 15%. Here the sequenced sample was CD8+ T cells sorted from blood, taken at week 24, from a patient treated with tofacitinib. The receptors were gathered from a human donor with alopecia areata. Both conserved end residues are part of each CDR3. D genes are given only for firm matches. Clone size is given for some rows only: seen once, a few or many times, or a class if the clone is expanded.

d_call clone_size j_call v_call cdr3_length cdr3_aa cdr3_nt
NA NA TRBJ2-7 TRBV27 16 CASSLSRGGSSYEQYF TGTGCCAGCAGTTTAAGCAGGGGCGGGAGCTCCTACGAGCAGTACTTC
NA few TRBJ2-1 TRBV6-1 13 CASSEGQDNEQFF TGTGCCAGCAGTGAGGGCCAAGACAATGAGCAGTTCTTC
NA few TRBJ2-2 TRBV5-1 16 CASSDPTGVNTGELFF TGCGCCAGCAGCGACCCCACGGGGGTCAACACCGGGGAGCTGTTTTTT
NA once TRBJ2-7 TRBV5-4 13 CAVRGGNRNEQYF TGTGCCGTCAGAGGAGGTAACCGGAACGAGCAGTACTTC
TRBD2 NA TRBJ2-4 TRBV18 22 CASSLGGSSPTSGRRAKDIQYF TGTGCCAGCTCATTAGGAGGGTCCTCACCGACTAGCGGGAGGAGAGCAAAGGACATTCAGTACTTC
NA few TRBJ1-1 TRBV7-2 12 CASSFSGREAFF TGTGCCAGCAGCTTCAGCGGAAGAGAGGCTTTCTTT
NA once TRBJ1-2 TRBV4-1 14 CASSQDQEGYGYTF TGCGCCAGCAGCCAAGACCAGGAAGGCTATGGCTACACCTTC
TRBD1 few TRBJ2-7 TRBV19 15 CASSASGTGRYEQYF TGTGCCAGTAGCGCCAGCGGGACAGGGAGGTACGAGCAGTACTTC
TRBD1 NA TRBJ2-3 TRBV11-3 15 CASSPFGQGSDTQYF TGTGCCAGCAGCCCTTTCGGACAGGGCTCGGATACGCAGTATTTT
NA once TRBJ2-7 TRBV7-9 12 CASSPDLGEQYF TGTGCCAGCAGCCCCGACCTGGGAGAGCAGTACTTC
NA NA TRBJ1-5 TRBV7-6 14 CASSPTVGLWPQHF TGTGCCAGCAGCCCCACAGTAGGGTTATGGCCCCAGCATTTT
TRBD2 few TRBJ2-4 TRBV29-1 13 CSAGGGGKNIQYF TGCAGCGCCGGGGGGGGCGGCAAAAACATTCAGTACTTC
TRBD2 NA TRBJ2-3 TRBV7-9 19 CASSWPPRPSGDSTDTQYF TGTGCCAGCAGCTGGCCCCCACGCCCTAGCGGCGATAGCACAGATACGCAGTATTTT
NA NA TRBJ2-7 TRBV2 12 CASSDNLYEQYF TGTGCCAGCAGTGACAACCTATACGAGCAGTACTTC
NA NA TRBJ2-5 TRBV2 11 CASIRGGSLYF TGTGCCAGCATCAGGGGGGGGTCCCTCTACTTC
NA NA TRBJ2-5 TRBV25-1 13 CASSARIQETQYF TGTGCCAGCAGTGCCAGGATCCAAGAGACCCAGTACTTC
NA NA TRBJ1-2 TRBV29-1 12 CSVPAGGDGYTF TGCAGCGTCCCCGCCGGGGGTGACGGCTACACCTTC
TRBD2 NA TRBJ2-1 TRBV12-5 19 CASAYGTSQTSDFYNEQFF TGTGCTAGTGCCTACGGGACTAGCCAGACCTCAGATTTCTACAATGAGCAGTTCTTC
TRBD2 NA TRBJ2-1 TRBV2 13 CAARGGGYNEQFF TGTGCTGCCCGTGGGGGGGGCTACAATGAGCAGTTCTTC
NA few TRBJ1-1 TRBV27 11 CASSSGPFTLF TGTGCCAGCAGTTCAGGGCCCTTTACTCTCTTT
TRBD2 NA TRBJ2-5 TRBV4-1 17 CASSQLAGGLLSETQYF TGCGCCAGCAGCCAACTAGCGGGAGGGCTTTTGTCCGAGACCCAGTACTTC
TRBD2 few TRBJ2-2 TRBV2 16 CASSGTSGSRTGELFF TGTGCCAGCAGTGGGACTAGCGGGAGTCGCACCGGGGAGCTGTTTTTT
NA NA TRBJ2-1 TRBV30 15 CAWSDPRTDYNEQFF TGTGCCTGGAGTGATCCTCGGACGGACTACAATGAGCAGTTCTTC
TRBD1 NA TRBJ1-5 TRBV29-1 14 CSVGWTGEDQPQHF TGCAGCGTTGGGTGGACAGGGGAGGATCAGCCCCAGCATTTT
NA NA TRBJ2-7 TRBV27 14 CASSLRVGAHEQYF TGTGCCAGCAGTTTACGGGTGGGAGCCCACGAGCAGTACTTC
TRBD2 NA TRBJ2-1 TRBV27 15 CASSIRASGTNEQFF TGTGCCAGCAGTATTAGGGCTAGCGGGACGAATGAGCAGTTCTTC